A single sample gave rise to the 17 T cell receptor beta chains below, sequenced in a study of T cells in localized non-small cell lung cancer (dated by TCRdb to the early 2020s). Library creation used the immunoSEQ multiplex PCR assay. Imported from immuneACCESS, the table was reduced by TCRdb to in-frame sequences with V and J called. These copies leave out some clones; in studies compared against another copy, an unresolved V gene accounts for under half, and the cause of the remainder is not known. The sample table lists some 37,000 clones, around 90% of them with a count of one. The ten largest clonotypes hold 3.5% to 4% of the sample. Source: peripheral blood, taken before any cancer treatment. These receptors were collected from a man aged 18 to 49 with stage I lung adenocarcinoma.

This chain uses TRBV6-5 with TRBJ2-7; D may be TRBD2 (6 bases). V dropped 4 bases and J dropped 0 bases, with 16 bases sitting between them. The CDR3 totals 16 residues. Germline assignment: CDR1 MNHEY and CDR2 SVGAGI. CDR3 sequence: CASSSPRRGYSYEQYF. Here the CDR3 DNA reads TGTGCCAGCAGTTCCCCTAGGAGGGGCTACTCCTACGAGCAGTACTTC.

The chain recombines TRBV15 with TRBJ1-1; TRBD1 is a possible D gene (5 bases). Trimming took 0 bases from V and 7 from J, leaving 15 bases between them. Germline V lookup: CDR1 LNHNV, CDR2 YYDKDF (reference sequence). The CDR3 length is 15 residues. The CDR3 bases are TGTGCCACCAGCAGAGATCTTGGCGGGGGAGATGAAGCTTTCTTT. Residues: CATSRDLGGGDEAFF.

The V gene is TRBV5-4, the J gene TRBJ2-5; 9 bases align to TRBD1. The CDR3 consists of 14 residues. CDR1 and CDR2 (germline): SGHNT, YYREEE (reference sequence). J was trimmed by 5 bases and V by 4 bases; bases with no gene match: 6. The CDR3 here is CASSTGTGRETQYF. CDR3 DNA sequence: TGTGCCAGCAGCACCGGGACAGGGAGGGAGACCCAGTACTTC.

The rearrangement uses TRBV10-3 and TRBJ2-1, with TRBD2 matching over 8 bases. The V gene's germline CDR1 is ENHRY and CDR2 SYGVKD. The CDR3 loop spans 18 amino acids. V was clipped by 10 bases and J by 0 bases; unmatched bases: 17. CDR3 coding DNA: TGTGCCACCTTTCCGGGACACAGCGGGGGAAGCTCCTACAATGAGCAGTTCTTC. Translating it yields CATFPGHSGGSSYNEQFF.

The J gene is TRBJ2-5, the V gene TRBV28, with 16 bases aligning to TRBD2. The CDR3 is 18 amino acids. Germline V lookup: CDR1 MDHEN, CDR2 SYDVKM. V shed 6 bases, J shed 5 bases, and the junction held 12 bases outside the gene matches. The CDR3 nucleotides are TGTGCCAGCAGCCGAATCGGGACTAGCGGGGGGGCCCGCGAGACCCAGTACTTC. It specifies CASSRIGTSGGARETQYF.

The chain recombines TRBV4-1 with TRBJ1-1; D might be TRBD1 (5 bases). Trimming stripped 0 bases from V and 4 bases from J, with 9 bases between. The CDR3 has 14 amino acids. Germline values: CDR1 MGHRA, CDR2 YSYEKL. The CDR3 loop is CASSQDPQGTEAFF. Here the CDR3 DNA reads TGCGCCAGCAGCCAAGACCCGCAGGGCACTGAAGCTTTCTTT.

The chain links TRBV27 to TRBJ2-5, with TRBD2 matching over 10 bases. The CDR3 runs 15 residues. Germline CDR1 reads MNHEY; CDR2 reads SMNVEV (reference sequence). Losses at the gene ends were 4 bases for V and 5 bases for J; bases not matched to a gene: 7. This chain's CDR3 is CASSSAGGPHETQYF. CDR3 nucleotides: TGTGCCAGCAGTTCAGCGGGGGGGCCCCACGAGACCCAGTACTTC.

This chain uses TRBV19 with TRBJ1-1; D call uncertain. The CDR3 is 13 amino acids. Trimming took 6 bases from V and 1 from J, leaving 9 bases between them. Germline loops: CDR1 LNHDA, CDR2 SQIVND (reference sequence). The CDR3 DNA reads TGTGCCAGTAGCCAGCGGGGGAACACTGAAGCTTTCTTT. It translates to CASSQRGNTEAFF.

This sequence joins TRBV7-6 and TRBJ2-5; D not certain. The CDR3 is 14 residues long. The germline V gene encodes CDR1 SGHVS and CDR2 FNYEAQ. V lost 1 base to trimming and J lost 1 base, with 7 bases between them. CDR3 protein: CASSLDGVQETQYF. CDR3 DNA: TGTGCCAGCAGCTTAGACGGCGTCCAAGAGACCCAGTACTTC.

The chain joins TRBV29-1 to TRBJ2-2, with D tentatively TRBD2 (5 bases). Per germline, CDR1 SQVTM and CDR2 ANQGSEA. V shed 7 bases and J shed 4 bases, with 10 bases lying between them. The CDR3 consists of 12 residues. The CDR3 DNA follows: TGCAGCGGGGGTCTAGCCACCGGGGAGCTGTTTTTT. Protein sequence: CSGGLATGELFF.

The chain joins TRBV6-1 to TRBJ1-2; D is unclear. Germline V lookup: CDR1 MNHNS, CDR2 SASEGT. The CDR3 has 12 amino acids. V was trimmed by 0 bases and J by 2 bases, leaving 1 base between them. Here the CDR3 reads CASSEANYGYTF. CDR3 sequence (DNA): TGTGCCAGCAGTGAAGCAAACTATGGCTACACCTTC.

The chain has TRBV7-8 and TRBJ2-5; 10 nucleotides match TRBD1. Germline loops: CDR1 SGHVS, CDR2 FQNEAQ. The CDR3 length is 16 residues. With V trimmed by 4 bases and J by 5 bases, 10 bases remained unmatched. The CDR3 DNA reads TGTGCCAGCAGCTCCAGGACAGGGGGTAGTAGCGAGACCCAGTACTTC. This translates into CASSSRTGGSSETQYF. Filled out from reference TRBV7-8 and TRBJ2-5, the complete variable domain reads GAGVSQSPRYKVAKRGQDVALRCDPISGHVSLFWYQQALGQGPEFLTYFQNEAQLDKSGLPSDRFFAERPEGSVSTLKIQRTQQEDSAVYLCASSSRTGGSSETQYFGPGTRLLVL.

The chain has TRBV19 and TRBJ1-2; D remains ambiguous. Per germline, CDR1 LNHDA and CDR2 SQIVND (reference sequence). V dropped 5 bases and J dropped 8 bases, with 9 bases sitting between them. The CDR3 length is 11 residues. This CDR3 is CASSFLGGYTF. The CDR3 nucleotides are TGTGCCAGTAGTTTCCTAGGAGGCTACACCTTC.

This sequence joins TRBV9 and TRBJ2-1; 10 bases agree with TRBD2. Trimming cost V 0 bases and J 7 bases; bases outside gene matches: 10. The CDR3 totals 17 residues. Per germline, CDR1 SGDLS and CDR2 YYNGEE. The DNA of the CDR3 is TGTGCCAGCAGCGTAGATCCGGCAGCGGGGGGGGATAATGAGCAGTTCTTC. As protein: CASSVDPAAGGDNEQFF.

The gene calls are TRBV5-5 and TRBJ2-3; 11 bases fit TRBD2. Germline V gene data show CDR1 as SGHKS and CDR2 as YYEKEE (reference sequence). Unmatched junction bases numbered 15, after V lost 4 bases and J lost 2 bases. This CDR3 contains 19 residues. The CDR3 sequence: CASSPLGDLAGGLTDTQYF. DNA of the CDR3: TGTGCCAGCAGCCCCCTTGGCGATCTAGCGGGGGGACTCACAGATACGCAGTATTTT.

This rearrangement joins TRBV7-8 to TRBJ2-7; D is perhaps TRBD2 (6 bases). Trimming cost V 7 bases and J 4 bases, with 26 bases left between them. Germline CDR1 is SGHVS and CDR2 is FQNEAQ. The CDR3 covers 17 residues. The DNA for the CDR3 is TGTGCCAGCACCCCCATGGGCTTAGCGAGCCGGGGGTACGAGCAGTACTTC. It encodes CASTPMGLASRGYEQYF.

The V and J genes are TRBV9 and TRBJ1-2, with a weak D call TRBD1 (5 bases). The CDR3 runs to 14 residues. Germline V CDR1 and CDR2: SGDLS, YYNGEE. The V gene lost 4 bases and the J gene lost 4 bases, with 14 bases spanning the gap. The CDR3 sequence is CASSPIDSSYGYTF. CDR3 DNA sequence: TGTGCCAGCAGCCCGATCGACAGCAGCTATGGCTACACCTTC.